These 22 T cell receptor beta chains originate from one sample sequenced in a study of Graves' ophthalmopathy and Graves' hyperthyroidism (dated by TCRdb to 2017 to 2018). TCRdb lists the instrument as Illumina HiSeq 2000. For repertoire sequencing, the TCR beta CDR3 regions were amplified from RNA transcripts. A first-round RT-PCR used HTBI primers with the Qiagen OneStep RT-PCR kit, followed by a second-round multiplex PCR, size selection and purification. TCRdb applied fastp at Q25 and MiXCR to the public reads, then kept only in-frame beta chains. Each CDR3 protein appears once, grouped with its most common genes and DNA. In all, the sample holds 500,000 to 700,000 distinct CDR3 sequences, and approximately 37% of those were seen once. Together, the top ten hold about 4% of the sample. Sequenced: peripheral blood or thyroid tissue (not recorded which). The origin of the receptors is an adult man with Graves' hyperthyroidism.

This clonotype was seen many times. The chain uses TRBV2 and TRBJ2-7, with 7 bases that match TRBD1. CDR3 length: 13 residues. The trim removed 6 bases at V and 2 bases at J, leaving 4 bases unmatched. The germline V gene has CDR1 SNHLY and CDR2 FYNNEI. The CDR3 loop reads CASRRDRTYEQYF. CDR3 DNA: TGTGCCAGCAGAAGGGACAGAACCTACGAGCAGTACTTC. The whole variable domain, remainder taken from reference TRBV2 and TRBJ2-7, is EPEVTQTPSHQVTQMGQEVILRCVPISNHLYFYWYRQILGQKVEFLVSFYNNEISEKSEIFDDQFSVERPDGSNFTLKIRSTKLEDSAMYFCASRRDRTYEQYFGPGTRLTVT.

This clonotype was seen many times. V usage is TRBV5-5 and J usage is TRBJ1-1, with D perhaps matching TRBD1 (6 bases). CDR3 length equals 15 residues. Germline V lookup: CDR1 SGHKS, CDR2 YYEKEE (reference sequence). Trimming removed 3 bases from V and 5 bases from J, with 17 bases in between. Written as DNA, the CDR3 is TGTGCCAGCAGCTCCGCAGGGGTGATGGGGACTGAAGCTTTCTTT. This encodes CASSSAGVMGTEAFF.

This chain links TRBV5-8 with TRBJ2-2; D tentatively fits TRBD1 or TRBD2 (5 bases each). This CDR3 contains 15 residues. Per the germline V gene, CDR1 is SGHTS and CDR2 is YDEGEE. V was pared by 1 base and J by 0 bases, with 7 bases between. The CDR3 DNA follows: TGTGCCAGCAGCTTGAGGGACCCGAACACCGGGGAGCTGTTTTTT. Residues: CASSLRDPNTGELFF. Drawing the rest from reference TRBV5-8 and TRBJ2-2, the complete variable domain is EAGVTQSPTHLIKTRGQQATLRCSPISGHTSVYWYQQALGLGLQFLLWYDEGEERNRGNFPPRFSGRQFPNYSSELNVNALELEDSALYLCASSLRDPNTGELFFGEGSRLTVL.

The V gene is TRBV29-1, the J gene TRBJ1-2; 8 positions match TRBD1. V shed 6 bases and J 5 bases; nucleotides not matched to a gene: 5. Looked up from germline, CDR1 is SQVTM and CDR2 is ANQGSEA. This CDR3 is 12 amino acids long. This CDR3 is CSVKRTGYGYTF. The CDR3 nucleotides are TGCAGCGTCAAAAGGACAGGGTATGGCTACACCTTC.

This clonotype was picked up a small number of times. The rearrangement uses TRBV12-3 or TRBV12-4 and TRBJ2-7; no definite D call. This CDR3 spans 14 amino acids. Trimming took off 1 base at V and 3 bases at J, with 10 bases between the two ends. The CDR3 loop is CASSLVDLYYEQYF. The CDR3 DNA reads as TGTGCCAGCAGTTTAGTCGACCTTTACTACGAGCAGTACTTC.

The rearrangement uses TRBV6-1 and TRBJ2-7; possible D gene TRBD1, 5 bases. The ends were cut back, 4 bases at V and 0 bases at J, with 13 bases in the middle. CDR3 length equals 15 residues. CDR1 and CDR2 from the germline V gene are MNHNS and SASEGT. This CDR3 reads CASSAQDKLSYEQYF. CDR3 bases: TGTGCCAGCAGTGCCCAGGACAAACTCTCCTACGAGCAGTACTTC.

The V and J genes are TRBV2 and TRBJ1-1, with D possibly matching TRBD1 (5 bases). Trimming pared 3 bases from V and 3 bases from J, leaving 14 bases between. Germline V gene lookup returns CDR1 SNHLY and CDR2 FYNNEI. This CDR3 is built from 15 residues. CDR3 in amino acids: CASSEGHRMDTEAFF. CDR3 coding DNA: TGTGCCAGCAGTGAGGGGCACAGGATGGACACTGAAGCTTTCTTT. The full variable domain, with the rest looked up from reference TRBV2 and TRBJ1-1, is EPEVTQTPSHQVTQMGQEVILRCVPISNHLYFYWYRQILGQKVEFLVSFYNNEISEKSEIFDDQFSVERPDGSNFTLKIRSTKLEDSAMYFCASSEGHRMDTEAFFGQGTRLTVV.

The rearrangement uses TRBV29-1 and TRBJ1-1, with a tentative D call TRBD1 (5 bases). The CDR3 sequence is 13 residues long. V was cut by 4 bases and J by 6 bases, with 15 bases left in between. Germline V gene data show CDR1 as SQVTM and CDR2 as ANQGSEA. CDR3 residues: CSVVIGGGAEAFF. The CDR3 DNA reads as TGCAGCGTTGTGATCGGGGGGGGAGCTGAAGCTTTCTTT.

This clonotype was seen repeatedly, ten times or more. The rearrangement joins TRBV24-1 to TRBJ2-5; 9 bases map to TRBD2. Germline V gives CDR1 KGHDR, CDR2 SFDVKD. The CDR3 is 15 residues long. V was clipped by 3 bases and J by 3 bases; unmatched bases: 4. The CDR3 loop is CATSDVAGVEETQYF. The DNA for the CDR3 is TGTGCCACCAGTGATGTAGCGGGGGTAGAAGAGACCCAGTACTTC.

A word on this clonotype: This may be a read error: a much more frequent sequence differs by one nucleotide. The gene calls are TRBV20-1 and TRBJ1-1, with 10 bases aligning to TRBD1. The V and J ends lost 2 bases and 3 bases, in that order; junction bases with no gene match: 6. CDR3 length: 15 residues. Germline loops: CDR1 DFQATT, CDR2 SNEGSKA (reference sequence). The CDR3 spells CSARILGTGDTEAFF. The CDR3 DNA follows: TGCAGTGCTAGAATTTTGGGGACAGGGGACACTGAAGCTTTCTTT.

This clonotype was counted a few times. V usage is TRBV2 and J usage is TRBJ2-3, with D perhaps being TRBD1 or TRBD2 (5 bases each). The CDR3 is 14 residues long. V dropped 8 bases and J dropped 2 bases, with 14 bases sitting between them. From germline, CDR1 is SNHLY and CDR2 FYNNEI. In nucleotides, the CDR3 is TGTGCCAGCGTCCGGGACGCCGTCACAGATACGCAGTATTTT. This sequence encodes CASVRDAVTDTQYF. The full variable domain, its missing parts supplied by reference TRBV2 and TRBJ2-3, is EPEVTQTPSHQVTQMGQEVILRCVPISNHLYFYWYRQILGQKVEFLVSFYNNEISEKSEIFDDQFSVERPDGSNFTLKIRSTKLEDSAMYFCASVRDAVTDTQYFGPGTRLTVL.

The chain recombines TRBV7-9 with TRBJ2-7; TRBD1 matches 8 bases. V trimming: 5 bases; J trimming: 3 bases; junction bases outside the gene matches: 9. The CDR3 consists of 15 residues. CDR1 is SEHNR, CDR2 FQNEAQ, per germline (reference sequence). CDR3 nucleotide sequence: TGTGCCAGCAGCCAAGAGGCAGGGGGCTACTACGAGCAGTACTTC. Protein: CASSQEAGGYYEQYF.

This clonotype was seen at least ten times. The rearrangement joins TRBV12-3 or TRBV12-4 to TRBJ2-6; D unclear. With 3 bases removed from V and 4 bases from J, the gap between germline ends came to 13 bases. The CDR3 runs to 16 residues. The CDR3 loop is CASSFVAPAGANVLTF. The CDR3 nucleotides are TGTGCCAGCAGTTTCGTCGCCCCGGCAGGGGCCAACGTCCTGACTTTC.

This clonotype was counted many times. This chain joins TRBV29-1 and TRBJ1-2; TRBD1 aligns across 8 bases. V was pared by 3 bases and J by 6 bases, with 6 bases of the junction left unmatched. The germline CDR1 and CDR2 sequences are SQVTM and ANQGSEA. The CDR3 runs 13 residues. The CDR3 coding sequence is TGCAGCGTTGATTTTCAGGGGGCCAATGGCTACACCTTC. As protein: CSVDFQGANGYTF.

Many counts were recorded for this clonotype. The chain has TRBV5-1 and TRBJ1-1, with a tentative D call TRBD1 (5 bases). Per the germline V gene, CDR1 is SGHRS and CDR2 is YFSETQ. Trimming removed 4 bases at V and 7 bases at J, with 14 bases between. This CDR3 is 13 amino acids long. The CDR3 is CASSPDSVNEAFF. The CDR3 DNA reads as TGCGCCAGCAGCCCAGACAGTGTTAATGAAGCTTTCTTT.

Ten or more counts support this clonotype. The V gene is TRBV5-1, the J gene TRBJ1-3, with D possibly matching TRBD1 (6 bases). Germline CDR1 and CDR2: SGHRS and YFSETQ. Trimming stripped 3 bases from V and 3 bases from J, with 10 bases between. The CDR3 is 14 amino acids. In nucleotides, the CDR3 is TGCGCCAGCAGCTCCGACAGGAGTGGAAACACCATATATTTT. Translated, it gives CASSSDRSGNTIYF.

A word on this clonotype: A junction end diverges from the germline sequence, so it may reflect a read error. This chain links TRBV10-3 with TRBJ1-1; maybe TRBD1 (5 bases). The germline V gene has CDR1 ENHRY and CDR2 SYGVKD. CDR3 length equals 14 residues. This chain's CDR3 is CASSSLATGGEAFF. The DNA for the CDR3 is TGTGCCAGCAGTTCGCTAGCGACGGGGGGTGAAGCTTTCTTT.

This clonotype was seen repeatedly, ten times or more. The DNA for the CDR3 is TGTGCCAGCAGCTTTCGACAGGGCTCCAGGAACGAGCAGTACTTC. Translating it yields CASSFRQGSRNEQYF. The chain joins TRBV13 to TRBJ2-7; TRBD1 matches 7 bases. The length of the CDR3 is 15 residues. Germline V gives CDR1 PRHDT, CDR2 FYEKMQ (reference sequence). With 3 bases clipped from V and 5 bases from J, the junction kept 10 bases outside the gene matches.

This chain joins TRBV10-3 and TRBJ1-5; no definite D call. CDR1 ENHRY and CDR2 SYGVKD come from the germline V gene. Trimming cost V 10 bases and J 0 bases, with 22 bases left between them. There are 17 residues in the CDR3. The CDR3 DNA reads TGTGCCACCGTGGACTCTGGAGGATCGGGTAGCAATCAGCCCCAGCATTTT. Residues: CATVDSGGSGSNQPQHF.

This clonotype was seen many times. This chain connects TRBV5-5 to TRBJ2-7, with D possibly matching TRBD1 (6 bases). Germline CDR1 reads SGHKS; CDR2 reads YYEKEE (reference sequence). This CDR3 has 15 residues. V was trimmed by 0 bases and J by 2 bases, leaving 12 bases between them. CDR3 nucleotide sequence: TGTGCCAGCAGCTTGGCCGGGACACTTGCCTACGAGCAGTACTTC. This codes for CASSLAGTLAYEQYF.

This clonotype was detected ten times or more. This sequence joins TRBV7-6 and TRBJ2-7; no firm D call. Germline V gene lookup returns CDR1 SGHVS and CDR2 FNYEAQ. This CDR3 comprises 13 residues. V was shortened by 1 base and J by 0 bases, with 4 bases between the two germline ends. Here the CDR3 reads CASSLGNSYEQYF. CDR3 bases: TGTGCCAGCAGCTTAGGTAACTCCTACGAGCAGTACTTC.

This clonotype was counted between two and nine times. The CDR3 here is CASSRRGYSYEQYF. CDR3 in DNA: TGTGCCAGCAGTAGAAGGGGGTACTCCTACGAGCAGTACTTC. The rearrangement joins TRBV12-3 or TRBV12-4 to TRBJ2-7; TRBD1 might be the D (6 bases). This CDR3 region has 14 residues. The germline V and J ends were trimmed by 5 bases and 0 bases, with 11 bases remaining between them.